These 18 T cell receptor beta chains were all obtained from the same sample, sequenced in a study of blood T cell repertoires in COVID-19. Sequencing was performed with immunoSEQ multiplex PCR; in TCRdb, only in-frame clones are kept and a portion is missing. The table lists 150,000 to 170,000 clones, over 75% of them singletons. Sample: peripheral blood. The receptors originated from a man aged 55-75 years with COVID-19, enrolled during active disease.

This clone was recorded a few times. The V gene is TRBV18, the J gene TRBJ1-1; possible D gene TRBD1, 5 bases. The germline gives CDR1 KGHSH, CDR2 LQKENI. V gave up 4 bases and J gave up 1 base, with 16 bases separating them. This CDR3 region has 16 residues. CDR3 bases: TGTGCCAGCTCACGGTTAGAAAGACAGAAGAACACTGAAGCTTTCTTT. Amino acid sequence: CASSRLERQKNTEAFF.

The chain has TRBV24-1 and TRBJ1-1; D may be TRBD1 (6 bases). The germline CDR1 and CDR2 sequences are KGHDR and SFDVKD. This CDR3 has 15 amino acids. V lost 4 bases and J 1 base, leaving 12 bases between the germline ends. The CDR3 is CATSDTGSGNTEAFF. As DNA, the CDR3 is TGTGCCACCAGTGACACAGGGTCGGGGAACACTGAAGCTTTCTTT.

The CDR3 DNA reads as TGTGCCAGTAGTATAGGGCAGGGGGCTGTTGGTGAGCAGTTCTTC. Translation gives CASSIGQGAVGEQFF. The chain is built from TRBV19 and TRBJ2-1; TRBD1 agrees at 8 bases. The germline V gene has CDR1 LNHDA and CDR2 SQIVND (reference sequence). This CDR3 has 15 amino acids. J gave up 9 bases and V 1 base, and 8 bases lay outside the gene matches.

The chain carries TRBV7-2 and TRBJ1-4; TRBD1 might be the D (6 bases). The germline CDR1 and CDR2 sequences are SGHTA and FQGNSA. CDR3 length: 15 residues. V was shortened by 4 bases and J by 2 bases, with 11 bases between the two germline ends. This chain's CDR3 is CASSSYRATNEKLFF. The DNA for the CDR3 is TGTGCCAGCAGCTCATACAGGGCCACTAATGAAAAACTGTTTTTT.

The genes are TRBV7-9 and TRBJ1-1; 9 bases are a match to TRBD1. The CDR3 consists of 15 residues. Germline values: CDR1 SEHNR, CDR2 FQNEAQ (reference sequence). V gave up 5 bases and J gave up 1 base; unmatched junction bases: 5. The CDR3 DNA reads as TGTGCCAGCAGCCCCGTACAGGGGGCGAACACTGAAGCTTTCTTT. Its protein is CASSPVQGANTEAFF.

The chain recombines TRBV7-2 with TRBJ2-1, with 9 bases identical to TRBD2. Germline values: CDR1 SGHTA, CDR2 FQGNSA. CDR3 length: 17 residues. The ends lost 1 base at V and 6 bases at J; junction bases unmatched: 10. CDR3 in amino acids: CASSLDLAGSVRNEQFF. In DNA form, the CDR3 reads TGTGCCAGCAGCTTAGATCTAGCGGGGTCGGTGCGCAATGAGCAGTTCTTC.

The genes are TRBV19 and TRBJ1-2; no clear D. This CDR3 has 13 amino acids. V lost 6 bases and J lost 3, with 11 bases in between. CDR1 LNHDA and CDR2 SQIVND come from the germline V gene (reference sequence). CDR3 protein: CASSWPGDYGYTF. The DNA of the CDR3 is TGTGCCAGTAGCTGGCCGGGAGACTATGGCTACACCTTC.

A note on this clone: Within the sample, other DNA sequences also encode this same CDR3. V is TRBV7-2 and J is TRBJ1-5; D remains unclear. Trimming stripped 1 base from V and 1 base from J, with 5 bases between. The CDR3 is 14 residues long. The germline V gene has CDR1 SGHTA and CDR2 FQGNSA. The DNA of the CDR3 is TGTGCCAGCAGCTTAGGCAGAAGCAATCAGCCCCAGCATTTT. It specifies CASSLGRSNQPQHF.

A single count supports this clone. CDR3: CASSPDPRLNQPQHF. CDR3 nucleotides: TGTGCCAGCAGCCCCGACCCGAGGTTAAATCAGCCCCAGCATTTT. This chain joins TRBV3-1 (or the pseudogene TRBV3-2) and TRBJ1-5; D is uncertain. Per the germline V gene, CDR1 is LGHDT and CDR2 is YNNKEL (reference sequence). This CDR3 spans 15 amino acids. Trimming removed 4 bases from V and 4 bases from J, with 14 bases in between.

In nucleotides, the CDR3 is TGTGCCAGCAGTTTTAGGACAGCAACTAATGAAAAACTGTTTTTT. Protein: CASSFRTATNEKLFF. The chain joins TRBV27 to TRBJ1-4; a possible D gene is TRBD1 (6 bases). V gave up 3 bases and J gave up 0 bases, with 8 bases separating them. Per germline, CDR1 MNHEY and CDR2 SMNVEV (reference sequence). The CDR3 has 15 residues.

The genes are TRBV21-1 and TRBJ1-5. TRBV21-1 is given as a pseudogene. This CDR3 comprises 16 residues. The CDR3 sequence: CASSKCVSNYYQPQHF. CDR3 nucleotide sequence: TGTGCCAGCAGCAAATGTGTATCTAATTATTATCAGCCCCAGCATTTT.

The V gene is TRBV7-6, the J gene TRBJ1-1; D gene ambiguous. V gave up 6 bases and J gave up 1 base, with 15 bases separating them. CDR3 length: 15 amino acids. From germline, CDR1 is SGHVS and CDR2 FNYEAQ. The CDR3 region is CASSPIEVGNTEAFF. CDR3 DNA sequence: TGTGCCAGCAGTCCAATTGAGGTTGGGAACACTGAAGCTTTCTTT.

The chain is built from TRBV6-5 and TRBJ1-1; D might be TRBD1 (5 bases). Trimming took 3 bases from V and 11 from J, leaving 19 bases between them. This CDR3 comprises 14 residues. Germline values: CDR1 MNHEY, CDR2 SVGAGI. In DNA form, the CDR3 reads TGTGCCAGCAGTTATAGGGGAAATTGGACCGGGGCTTTCTTT. It codes for CASSYRGNWTGAFF.

The chain joins TRBV2 to TRBJ2-1; D is perhaps TRBD2 (5 bases). This CDR3 has 13 amino acids. V lost 4 bases and J 7 bases, leaving 11 bases between the germline ends. Germline CDR1 is SNHLY and CDR2 is FYNNEI. The chain's CDR3 is CASSVSSLNEQFF. The CDR3 region has the DNA TGTGCCAGCAGTGTTTCTAGCTTGAATGAGCAGTTCTTC. The full variable domain, in which reference TRBV2 and TRBJ2-1 provide the parts outside the CDR3, is EPEVTQTPSHQVTQMGQEVILRCVPISNHLYFYWYRQILGQKVEFLVSFYNNEISEKSEIFDDQFSVERPDGSNFTLKIRSTKLEDSAMYFCASSVSSLNEQFFGPGTRLTVL.

Only one count was recorded for this clone. V is TRBV12-3 or TRBV12-4 and J is TRBJ1-5; D is uncertain. The CDR3 runs to 13 residues. V lost 3 bases and J lost 5, with 8 bases in between. In DNA, the CDR3 is TGTGCCAGCAGTTTGGGCAGATATCAGCCCCAGCATTTT. Translating it yields CASSLGRYQPQHF.

This sequence joins TRBV5-1 and TRBJ2-5; weak D call: TRBD2 (7 bases). CDR1 and CDR2 from the germline V gene are SGHRS and YFSETQ. The CDR3 consists of 15 residues. Deletions cut 3 bases from V and 1 base from J, with 13 bases between. CDR3 sequence reads: CASSSEGGRQETQYF. In DNA, the CDR3 is TGCGCCAGCAGCTCGGAGGGGGGGCGCCAAGAGACCCAGTACTTC. The full variable domain, its missing parts supplied by reference TRBV5-1 and TRBJ2-5, is KAGVTQTPRYLIKTRGQQVTLSCSPISGHRSVSWYQQTPGQGLQFLFEYFSETQRNKGNFPGRFSGRQFSNSRSEMNVSTLELGDSALYLCASSSEGGRQETQYFGPGTRLLVL.

The chain employs TRBV27 and TRBJ2-2; weak D call: TRBD2 (5 bases). Trimming cost V 7 bases and J 2 bases, with 17 bases left between them. The CDR3 contains 16 residues. CDR1 is MNHEY, CDR2 SMNVEV, per germline (reference sequence). The CDR3 here is CASTLRSGINTGELFF. In nucleotides, the CDR3 is TGTGCCAGCACCCTAAGGTCGGGGATTAACACCGGGGAGCTGTTTTTT.

J is TRBJ2-3 and V is TRBV28, with D unresolved. V lost 7 bases and J 3 bases, leaving 5 bases between the germline ends. Germline V CDR1 and CDR2: MDHEN, SYDVKM. This CDR3 comprises 11 residues. CDR3: CASTTTDTQYF. CDR3 bases: TGTGCCAGCACCACAACAGATACGCAGTATTTT.